The 13 T cell receptor beta chains reported below all come from one sample, sequenced in a study of T-cell reconstitution after alpha-beta-depleted transplantation in children. As it was prepared, the TCRbeta library received unique molecular identifiers. In TCRdb, the PCR reads were re-called with MiXCR into one record per CDR3 protein. In the table there are approximately 290,000 distinct CDR3 sequences, more than 9% of which are singletons. Sample: peripheral blood, taken 180 days after TCRalphabeta/CD19-depleted stem cell transplant. All receptors derive from a male patient aged 2 to 9 who had a stem cell transplant for chronic granulomatous disease, so the T cells may come from the graft donor.

This clonotype was observed at least ten times. The chain employs TRBV21-1 and TRBJ2-7; the table's D call, TRBD1, was not checked against the DNA. TRBV21-1 is a recognized pseudogene. The CDR3 covers 15 residues. The CDR3, as DNA: TGTGCCAGCAGCAGCCGGGACACTACCTCCTACGAGCAGTACTTC. This translates into CASSSRDTTSYEQYF.

This clonotype was recorded many times. The gene calls are TRBV12-3 or TRBV12-4 and TRBJ2-2, with a weak D call TRBD1 (5 bases). The CDR3 contains 15 residues. The V end lost 1 base, the J end lost 6 bases, and 12 bases lay between the germline ends. The CDR3 protein is CASSLGGRDAGELFF. The CDR3 nucleotides are TGTGCCAGCAGTTTAGGGGGCAGGGATGCCGGGGAGCTGTTTTTT.

Worth noting for this clonotype: This may come from a read error, since a much larger clone is one base off. The chain has TRBV12-3 or TRBV12-4 and TRBJ2-7, with D perhaps TRBD1 (7 bases). The CDR3 loop spans 14 amino acids. CDR3 sequence: CASSAGGGAYEQHF. CDR3 nucleotide sequence: TGTGCCAGCAGTGCCGGAGGGGGCGCGTACGAGCAGCACTTC.

This clonotype was recorded a few times. This chain connects TRBV14 to TRBJ2-7; D is unresolved. The CDR3 is 16 residues long. Trimming removed 1 base from V and 3 bases from J, with 16 bases in between. CDR1 is SGHDN and CDR2 is FVKESK in the germline V gene. CDR3 DNA: TGTGCCAGCAGCCAAGTCCCCCTCCCGGCCCTCTACGAGCAGTACTTC. Its protein is CASSQVPLPALYEQYF.

Worth noting for this clonotype: A read error may explain this, as a much larger clone is one base away. The rearrangement uses TRBV19 and TRBJ2-7; D gene ambiguous. Germline V lookup: CDR1 LNHDA, CDR2 SQIVND (reference sequence). The CDR3 runs to 14 residues. CDR3 in DNA: TGTGCCAGTAGTCCCCGGGTACGGTCCTACGAGCAGTCCTTC. Protein product: CASSPRVRSYEQSF.

This clonotype was counted at least ten times. V gene TRBV20-1 combines with J gene TRBJ2-1, with D hard to call. Deletions cut 7 bases from V and 5 bases from J, with 6 bases between. The CDR3 has 10 residues. Germline V gives CDR1 DFQATT, CDR2 SNEGSKA (reference sequence). The CDR3 DNA reads as TGCAGTGTTGCTCACAATGAGCAGTTCTTC. This codes for CSVAHNEQFF.

The rearrangement links TRBV12-3 or TRBV12-4 to TRBJ1-3; D call uncertain. The germline V and J ends were trimmed by 5 bases and 0 bases, with 2 bases remaining between them. This CDR3 region has 12 residues. CDR3 bases: TGTGCCAGCAGTATCTCTGGAAACACCATATATTTT. It is translated as CASSISGNTIYF.

Ten or more counts support this clonotype. The V call is TRBV18, the J call TRBJ2-7; a weak D match, TRBD2 (5 bases). The V and J ends lost 1 base and 6 bases respectively, with 28 bases between them. This CDR3 region has 19 residues. CDR1 is KGHSH and CDR2 is LQKENI in the germline V gene. CDR3 bases: TGTGCCAGCTCACCACTCCCTACTAGGCAAGGCATTCGACATTCCGAGCAGTACTTC. It encodes CASSPLPTRQGIRHSEQYF. Complete variable domain (other parts from reference TRBV18 and TRBJ2-7): NAGVMQNPRHLVRRRGQEARLRCSPMKGHSHVYWYRQLPEEGLKFMVYLQKENIIDESGMPKERFSAEFPKEGPSILRIQQVVRGDSAAYFCASSPLPTRQGIRHSEQYFGPGTRLTVT.

This clonotype was picked up a small number of times. The chain links TRBV7-8 to TRBJ1-5; the D gene is possibly TRBD1 (6 bases). This CDR3 region has 16 residues. Trimming left V 5 bases short and J 7 bases short, with 21 bases between. CDR1 is SGHVS, CDR2 FQNEAQ, per germline. This CDR3 is CASSPVAGQGHQPQHF. In nucleotides, the CDR3 is TGTGCCAGCAGCCCCGTCGCGGGGCAGGGGCACCAGCCCCAGCATTTT.

This clonotype was recorded at least ten times. This sequence joins TRBV30 and TRBJ2-1; TRBD2 agrees at 12 bases. Germline-derived CDR1 and CDR2 are GTSNPN and SVGIG (reference sequence). This CDR3 contains 16 residues. V shed 5 bases and J 2 bases; nucleotides not matched to a gene: 7. The CDR3 here is CAWLGLAGGPYNEQFF. CDR3 bases: TGTGCCTGGCTCGGGCTAGCGGGAGGGCCCTACAATGAGCAGTTCTTC.

The CDR3 protein is CASITQVGGGNSPLHF. The CDR3 DNA reads TGTGCCAGCATCACCCAGGTTGGAGGGGGTAATTCACCCCTCCACTTT. The rearrangement links TRBV28 to TRBJ1-6, with D perhaps matching TRBD1 (6 bases). Germline CDR1 and CDR2: MDHEN and SYDVKM. Trimming pared 7 bases from V and 6 bases from J, leaving 19 bases between. This CDR3 has 16 residues.

The chain employs TRBV28 and TRBJ2-7, with no clear D. The CDR3 covers 12 residues. Germline V CDR1 and CDR2: MDHEN, SYDVKM. The V end was cut by 6 bases, the J end by 2 bases, with 8 bases between. The CDR3 DNA follows: TGTGCCAGCAGCTCCGCCCCCTACGAGCAGTACTTC. Amino acid sequence: CASSSAPYEQYF.

This clonotype came up many times. This chain links TRBV18 with TRBJ2-1; D might be TRBD2 (7 bases). V lost 6 bases, J lost 4 bases, and 16 bases lay in between. The CDR3 totals 15 residues. CDR1 and CDR2 (germline): KGHSH, LQKENI. CDR3 bases: TGTGCCAGCTCCCGGACTGGGGGGGCATACAATGAGCAGTTCTTC. Translation: CASSRTGGAYNEQFF.